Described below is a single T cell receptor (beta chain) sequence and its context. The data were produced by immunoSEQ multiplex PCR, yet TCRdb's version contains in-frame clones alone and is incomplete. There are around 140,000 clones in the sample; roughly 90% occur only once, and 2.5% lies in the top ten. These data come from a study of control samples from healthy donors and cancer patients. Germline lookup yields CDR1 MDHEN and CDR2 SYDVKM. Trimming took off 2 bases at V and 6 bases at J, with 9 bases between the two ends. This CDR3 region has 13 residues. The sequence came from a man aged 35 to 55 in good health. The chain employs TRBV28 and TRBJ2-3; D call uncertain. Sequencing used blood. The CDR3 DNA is TGTGCCAGCAGTTTACCCGTCTTCGATACGCAGTATTTT. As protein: CASSLPVFDTQYF.